What follows are 29 T cell receptor beta chains derived from one specimen sequenced in a study of blood T cell repertoires in COVID-19. Profiling relied on immunoSEQ multiplex PCR, and the TCRdb table lists in-frame clones only, not all of them. This sample has about 200,000 clones; over 60% occur once, and the top ten carry approximately 6%. The specimen sequenced was peripheral blood. These TCRs come from a woman between 65 and 79 years old with acute or convalescent COVID-19.

This chain connects TRBV27 to TRBJ1-6; no reliable D call. The CDR3 has 15 amino acids. V lost 6 bases to trimming and J lost 0 bases, with 9 bases between them. Germline V gives CDR1 MNHEY, CDR2 SMNVEV (reference sequence). CDR3 sequence (DNA): TGTGCCAGCAGCCTCGAGAGCTCCTATAATTCACCCCTCCACTTT. Amino acids: CASSLESSYNSPLHF.

The V gene is TRBV11-1, the J gene TRBJ1-1, with D possibly being TRBD1 (5 bases). The V and J ends lost 1 base and 6 bases respectively, with 9 bases between them. This CDR3 is built from 13 residues. Germline V gene lookup returns CDR1 SGHAT and CDR2 FQDESV (reference sequence). This chain's CDR3 is CASSLEAGSEAFF. The CDR3, as DNA: TGTGCCAGCAGCTTAGAGGCAGGGTCTGAAGCTTTCTTT.

This clone was observed at least ten times. The chain combines TRBV6-5 with TRBJ1-5; 10 positions match TRBD1. CDR1 and CDR2 (germline): MNHEY, SVGAGI. The CDR3 length is 14 residues. With 6 bases clipped from V and 6 bases from J, the junction kept 5 bases outside the gene matches. The CDR3 DNA sequence: TGTGCCAGCAGGGCCGGGACAGGGGCTCAGCCCCAGCATTTT. It encodes CASRAGTGAQPQHF.

V usage is TRBV5-8 and J usage is TRBJ2-7; the match to TRBD2 covers 13 bases. The germline V gene has CDR1 SGHTS and CDR2 YDEGEE. The CDR3 runs to 16 residues. V lost 2 bases, J lost 5 bases, and 7 bases stayed unmatched. The CDR3 is CASSFGLGLAGNEQYF. DNA for the CDR3: TGTGCCAGCAGCTTCGGCTTGGGACTAGCGGGGAACGAGCAGTACTTC.

This clone has just a few counts. The CDR3 DNA sequence: TGTGCCAGCAGCCAATGGCTGAACACTGAAGCTTTCTTT. This codes for CASSQWLNTEAFF. This sequence joins TRBV3-1 (or the pseudogene TRBV3-2) and TRBJ1-1; D unclear. This CDR3 is built from 13 residues. In germline, CDR1 is LGHDT, CDR2 YNNKEL (reference sequence). V was trimmed by 2 bases and J by 0 bases, leaving 4 bases between them.

The chain joins TRBV19 to TRBJ1-1; D gene ambiguous. CDR3 length: 14 residues. Trimming left V 5 bases short and J 5 bases short, with 15 bases between. The germline CDR1 and CDR2 sequences are LNHDA and SQIVND (reference sequence). CDR3 region: CASSWLGVRTEAFF. The CDR3 region has the DNA TGTGCCAGTAGTTGGTTGGGTGTCAGGACTGAAGCTTTCTTT.

The rearrangement links TRBV5-1 to TRBJ2-1; the match to TRBD2 covers 10 bases. J gave up 5 bases and V 0 bases, and 2 bases lay outside the gene matches. Germline CDR1 and CDR2: SGHRS and YFSETQ. The CDR3 is 15 amino acids. The DNA for the CDR3 is TGCGCCAGCAGCTTGGTAGCGGGAGGTGACAATGAGCAGTTCTTC. The encoded protein is CASSLVAGGDNEQFF.

The rearrangement uses TRBV14 and TRBJ1-2; D is unclear. The CDR3 consists of 12 residues. In germline, CDR1 is SGHDN, CDR2 FVKESK. Trimming took off 4 bases at V and 3 bases at J, with 6 bases between the two ends. The DNA for the CDR3 is TGTGCCAGCAGCCCTTCCTACTATGGCTACACCTTC. Its protein is CASSPSYYGYTF. The variable domain in full, completed from reference TRBV14 and TRBJ1-2, reads EAGVTQFPSHSVIEKGQTVTLRCDPISGHDNLYWYRRVMGKEIKFLLHFVKESKQDESGMPNNRFLAERTGGTYSTLKVQPAELEDSGVYFCASSPSYYGYTFGSGTRLTVV.

The chain joins TRBV6-6 to TRBJ1-3; D gene unclear. In germline, CDR1 is MNHNY, CDR2 SVGAGI (reference sequence). The CDR3 has 16 residues. V shed 0 bases and J shed 0 bases, with 9 bases lying between them. The CDR3 here is CASSYSGLGSGNTIYF. The CDR3 DNA reads as TGTGCCAGCAGTTACTCTGGACTCGGCTCTGGAAACACCATATATTTT.

The CDR3, as DNA: TGTGCCAGCGACAGGGCCAAAGAGACCCAGTACTTC. It specifies CASDRAKETQYF. This rearrangement joins TRBV6-5 to TRBJ2-5; 7 nucleotides align to TRBD1. CDR1 is MNHEY, CDR2 SVGAGI, per germline. V lost 8 bases, J lost 3 bases, and 3 bases stayed unmatched. The CDR3 is 12 residues long.

J is TRBJ2-2 and V is TRBV5-4, with 7 bases that match TRBD1. CDR1 SGHNT and CDR2 YYREEE come from the germline V gene (reference sequence). This CDR3 region has 16 residues. V was pared by 4 bases and J by 2 bases, with 8 bases of the junction left unmatched. CDR3 residues: CASSSRQGTNTGELFF. CDR3 coding DNA: TGTGCCAGCAGCAGCCGACAGGGAACAAACACCGGGGAGCTGTTTTTT.

The chain employs TRBV11-2 and TRBJ1-1, with TRBD1 matching over 7 bases. With 5 bases clipped from V and 1 base from J, the junction kept 7 bases outside the gene matches. CDR3 length: 15 amino acids. CDR1 SGHAT and CDR2 FQNNGV come from the germline V gene. As DNA, the CDR3 is TGTGCCAGCAGCACAGGGGCCAACACGAACACTGAAGCTTTCTTT. Translation: CASSTGANTNTEAFF.

This sequence joins TRBV19 and TRBJ1-5; 7 nucleotides line up with TRBD1. Losses at the gene ends were 4 bases for V and 0 bases for J; bases not matched to a gene: 6. CDR1 and CDR2 (germline): LNHDA, SQIVND (reference sequence). The CDR3 has 16 amino acids. For the CDR3, the DNA is TGTGCCAGTAGTACACCGACAGGGAATAGCAATCAGCCCCAGCATTTT. As protein: CASSTPTGNSNQPQHF.

This clone was found a few times. The genes are TRBV7-9 and TRBJ2-2, with a weak D call TRBD1 (6 bases). Germline V gene lookup returns CDR1 SEHNR and CDR2 FQNEAQ (reference sequence). V lost 4 bases and J lost 0, with 9 bases in between. This CDR3 contains 15 residues. The CDR3 here is CASSSGASNTGELFF. The CDR3 DNA reads as TGTGCCAGCAGCTCAGGGGCCTCGAACACCGGGGAGCTGTTTTTT.

The chain is built from TRBV7-9 and TRBJ2-3, with 7 nucleotides matching TRBD2. The germline gives CDR1 SEHNR, CDR2 FQNEAQ (reference sequence). The CDR3 is 15 residues long. Losses at the gene ends were 5 bases for V and 2 bases for J; bases not matched to a gene: 7. The CDR3 nucleotides are TGTGCCAGCAGCCCCCGGACTAGTACCACAGATACGCAGTATTTT. It specifies CASSPRTSTTDTQYF.

CDR3 nucleotide sequence: TGTGCCTGGAGTTCAGAGAACACCGGGGAGCTGTTTTTT. Translation: CAWSSENTGELFF. This chain links TRBV30 with TRBJ2-2; D is uncertain. There are 13 residues in the CDR3. The germline CDR1 and CDR2 sequences are GTSNPN and SVGIG (reference sequence). V gave up 2 bases and J gave up 1 base, with 5 bases separating them. Variable domain in full (rest from reference TRBV30 and TRBJ2-2): SQTIHQWPATLVQPVGSPLSLECTVEGTSNPNLYWYRQAAGRGLQLLFYSVGIGQISSEVPQNLSASRPQDRQFILSSKKLLLSDSGFYLCAWSSENTGELFFGEGSRLTVL.

The CDR3 spells CASSLSRTVNTEAFF. In DNA, the CDR3 is TGTGCCAGCAGCTTATCCCGGACAGTGAACACTGAAGCTTTCTTT. The chain employs TRBV11-2 and TRBJ1-1, with D possibly being TRBD1 (6 bases). Trimming took off 2 bases at V and 0 bases at J, with 10 bases between the two ends. CDR1 is SGHAT, CDR2 FQNNGV, per germline. This CDR3 has 15 residues.

The chain carries TRBV27 and TRBJ1-2; tentative D call: TRBD1 (5 bases). There are 14 residues in the CDR3. Looked up from germline, CDR1 is MNHEY and CDR2 is SMNVEV (reference sequence). V gave up 0 bases and J gave up 7 bases, with 12 bases separating them. The CDR3 here is CASSLSGGSGGYTF. The CDR3 DNA reads as TGTGCCAGCAGTTTATCTGGGGGTAGCGGTGGCTACACCTTC.

The chain combines TRBV2 with TRBJ1-5; possibly TRBD1 for D (6 bases). The V end lost 2 bases, the J end lost 7 bases, and 15 bases lay between the germline ends. The CDR3 runs to 15 residues. Germline lookup yields CDR1 SNHLY and CDR2 FYNNEI. The CDR3 nucleotides are TGTGCCAGCAGTGAATTGGTTGGGGGCGGACAGCCCCAGCATTTT. This gives the protein CASSELVGGGQPQHF.

The chain uses TRBV6-6 and TRBJ2-1; the match to TRBD2 covers 8 bases. Germline lookup yields CDR1 MNHNY and CDR2 SVGAGI (reference sequence). The CDR3 covers 16 residues. J gave up 8 bases and V 6 bases, and 15 bases lay outside the gene matches. The CDR3 reads CASSPRDESGSDEQFF. The CDR3 DNA reads as TGTGCCAGCAGCCCTCGGGATGAGAGCGGGAGCGATGAGCAGTTCTTC.

The CDR3 here is CASSRLPGTGSGNTIYF. The CDR3 region has the DNA TGTGCCAGCAGTCGTCTACCCGGGACAGGGTCTGGAAACACCATATATTTT. The chain recombines TRBV6-2 or TRBV6-3 with TRBJ1-3, with 9 bases identical to TRBD1. With 5 bases clipped from V and 1 base from J, the junction kept 9 bases outside the gene matches. Germline CDR1 reads MNHEY; CDR2 reads SVGEGT. The CDR3 spans 17 residues.

The chain has TRBV5-4 and TRBJ2-7, with 10 nucleotides matching TRBD1. V lost 5 bases, J lost 0 bases, and 8 bases stayed unmatched. The CDR3 is 16 amino acids. Germline lookup yields CDR1 SGHNT and CDR2 YYREEE (reference sequence). DNA for the CDR3: TGTGCCAGCAGTTCCGTTAGACAGGGGGCCTCCTACGAGCAGTACTTC. This encodes CASSSVRQGASYEQYF.

The chain recombines TRBV7-2 with TRBJ1-5; D may be TRBD1 (6 bases). V gave up 4 bases and J gave up 5 bases, with 12 bases separating them. Germline assignment: CDR1 SGHTA and CDR2 FQGNSA. The CDR3 has 14 amino acids. This CDR3 is CASSSTGRHQPQHF. In nucleotides, the CDR3 is TGTGCCAGCAGCTCGACAGGTCGTCATCAGCCCCAGCATTTT.

The DNA of the CDR3 is TGCGCCAGCAGCTTGGACTCAGGGGGTCAGCCCCAGCATTTT. Protein sequence: CASSLDSGGQPQHF. V and J are TRBV5-1 and TRBJ1-5; 7 nucleotides match TRBD1. The CDR3 covers 14 residues. The V gene's germline CDR1 is SGHRS and CDR2 YFSETQ. V dropped 0 bases and J dropped 6; count of bases not matched to a gene: 3.

This chain uses TRBV11-2 with TRBJ1-3; 7 bases fit TRBD1. The CDR3 has 15 amino acids. The germline CDR1 and CDR2 sequences are SGHAT and FQNNGV. V shed 3 bases and J 4 bases; nucleotides not matched to a gene: 6. The CDR3, as DNA: TGTGCCAGCAGCTTTACAGGGGTCGGCGGAAACACCATATATTTT. It encodes CASSFTGVGGNTIYF. The full variable domain, completed using reference TRBV11-2 and TRBJ1-3, is EAGVAQSPRYKIIEKRQSVAFWCNPISGHATLYWYQQILGQGPKLLIQFQNNGVVDDSQLPKDRFSAERLKGVDSTLKIQPAKLEDSAVYLCASSFTGVGGNTIYFGEGSWLTVV.

The chain is built from TRBV7-3 and TRBJ2-2; TRBD1 is a possible D gene (6 bases). Trimming stripped 6 bases from V and 2 bases from J, with 25 bases between. The CDR3 totals 19 residues. Germline V CDR1 and CDR2: SGHTA, FQGTGA. The CDR3 DNA follows: TGTGCCAGCAGATCAACAGACACAGGGTGGGAGTGTAACACCGGGGAGCTGTTTTTT. Protein sequence: CASRSTDTGWECNTGELFF.

V is TRBV3-1 (or the pseudogene TRBV3-2) and J is TRBJ2-3; 14 positions agree with TRBD2. After removal of 3 bases from V and 6 bases from J, the junction contained 2 bases not matched to a gene. This CDR3 comprises 15 residues. Per germline, CDR1 LGHDT and CDR2 YNNKEL (reference sequence). As DNA, the CDR3 is TGTGCCAGCAGCCAGGGACTAGCGGGAGTTGATACGCAGTATTTT. As protein: CASSQGLAGVDTQYF.

V and J are TRBV5-1 and TRBJ2-5, with D possibly matching TRBD2 (6 bases). V was cut by 1 base and J by 5 bases, with 15 bases left in between. Germline assignment: CDR1 SGHRS and CDR2 YFSETQ. The length of the CDR3 is 15 residues. As DNA, the CDR3 is TGCGCCAGCAGCTTGTCGGGAGAGGGAGGTGAGACCCAGTACTTC. It specifies CASSLSGEGGETQYF.

This clone was found once. The V gene is TRBV9, the J gene TRBJ2-5; D might be TRBD1 (5 bases). Deletions cut 0 bases from V and 5 bases from J, with 14 bases between. Germline V gives CDR1 SGDLS, CDR2 YYNGEE. The CDR3 loop spans 15 amino acids. In DNA form, the CDR3 reads TGTGCCAGCAGCGTAGGCGTAGGGGCTGGTGAGACCCAGTACTTC. Its protein is CASSVGVGAGETQYF.